Presented here are 9 T cell receptor beta chains from one specimen sequenced in a study of T cells in Graves' hyperthyroidism and ophthalmopathy. TCR beta CDR3 region amplification was performed from RNA transcripts. The TCR CDR3 was amplified in a first-round RT-PCR using the HTBI primer set. TCRdb fed the multiplex PCR reads into MiXCR, producing one record per CDR3 protein. The sample lists around 540,000 distinct CDR3 sequences, roughly a sixth seen once, with around 32% in the top ten. Material: blood. Receptors originate from a woman aged 25 to 45 with Graves' ophthalmopathy.

The gene calls are TRBV7-2 and TRBJ2-5, with D unresolved. The V and J ends lost 1 base and 5 bases respectively, with 14 bases between them. The CDR3 is 15 residues long. The germline V gene encodes CDR1 SGHTA and CDR2 FQGNSA. CDR3 residues: CASSLDPAPGETQYF. CDR3 sequence (DNA): TGTGCCAGCAGCTTAGACCCGGCACCCGGGGAGACCCAGTACTTC.

The V and J genes are TRBV20-1 and TRBJ2-1, with 9 bases fitting TRBD2. The trim removed 3 bases at V and 2 bases at J, leaving 8 bases unmatched. In germline, CDR1 is DFQATT, CDR2 SNEGSKA (reference sequence). The CDR3 has 16 amino acids. CDR3 nucleotides: TGCAGTGCTAGGGGGATAGCGGGGGCCACCTACAATGAGCAGTTCTTC. The encoded protein is CSARGIAGATYNEQFF.

The chain combines TRBV20-1 with TRBJ2-1, with a weak D call TRBD2 (6 bases). V lost 3 bases to trimming and J lost 8 bases, with 11 bases between them. Germline values: CDR1 DFQATT, CDR2 SNEGSKA (reference sequence). The CDR3 length is 12 residues. CDR3 sequence reads: CSARSGTDEQFF. In DNA, the CDR3 is TGCAGTGCTAGGTCCGGGACTGATGAGCAGTTCTTC.

In its sample, this clonotype was seen many times. The gene calls are TRBV28 and TRBJ2-1; TRBD1 matches at 10 bases. With V trimmed by 5 bases and J by 1 base, 5 bases remained unmatched. The CDR3 runs to 16 residues. The germline CDR1 and CDR2 sequences are MDHEN and SYDVKM. The CDR3 loop reads CASSDPGQGSYNEQFF. The CDR3 coding sequence is TGTGCCAGCAGTGACCCGGGACAGGGGTCCTACAATGAGCAGTTCTTC. The variable domain in full, completed from reference TRBV28 and TRBJ2-1, reads DVKVTQSSRYLVKRTGEKVFLECVQDMDHENMFWYRQDPGLGLRLIYFSYDVKMKEKGDIPEGYSVSREKKERFSLILESASTNQTSMYLCASSDPGQGSYNEQFFGPGTRLTVL.

This clonotype was observed at least ten times. The chain carries TRBV14 and TRBJ2-1, with a weak D call TRBD2 (6 bases). The germline gives CDR1 SGHDN, CDR2 FVKESK. Trimming left V 1 base short and J 1 base short, with 8 bases between. The CDR3 is made up of 15 amino acids. The CDR3 nucleotides read TGTGCCAGCAGCCAAGGTGGGAGGTCCTACAATGAGCAGTTCTTC. This gives the protein CASSQGGRSYNEQFF.

This clonotype was seen ten or more times. This chain connects TRBV30 to TRBJ2-3; possibly TRBD2 for D (5 bases). From germline, CDR1 is GTSNPN and CDR2 SVGIG (reference sequence). This CDR3 spans 16 amino acids. The V gene lost 4 bases and the J gene lost 4 bases, with 21 bases spanning the gap. CDR3 residues: CAWIPPGLLRADTQYF. DNA of the CDR3: TGTGCCTGGATTCCCCCTGGACTCCTGCGCGCAGATACGCAGTATTTT.

This clonotype appeared a few times. This chain joins TRBV6-5 and TRBJ1-2; the D is unclear. V dropped 0 bases and J dropped 0 bases, with 2 bases sitting between them. The V gene's germline CDR1 is MNHEY and CDR2 SVGAGI. This CDR3 comprises 13 residues. The CDR3 bases are TGTGCCAGCAGTTACTCCGCTAACTATGGCTACACCTTC. It codes for CASSYSANYGYTF.

This clonotype was observed many times. The V gene is TRBV5-8, the J gene TRBJ1-1; 9 bases align to TRBD1. The V gene's germline CDR1 is SGHTS and CDR2 YDEGEE. With 4 bases clipped from V and 4 bases from J, the junction kept 5 bases outside the gene matches. This CDR3 comprises 14 residues. CDR3 DNA: TGTGCCAGCAGCCCAGCGACAGGGGGCACTGAAGCTTTCTTT. It yields the protein CASSPATGGTEAFF. Full variable domain (outside the CDR3, taken from reference TRBV5-8 and TRBJ1-1): EAGVTQSPTHLIKTRGQQATLRCSPISGHTSVYWYQQALGLGLQFLLWYDEGEERNRGNFPPRFSGRQFPNYSSELNVNALELEDSALYLCASSPATGGTEAFFGQGTRLTVV.

This clonotype was detected ten times or more. The chain recombines TRBV28 with TRBJ1-2, with D uncertain. CDR1 and CDR2 from the germline V gene are MDHEN and SYDVKM. V lost 7 bases, J lost 8 bases, and 23 bases lay in between. CDR3 length: 15 residues. The CDR3 reads CASIPAYQLGMGYTF. The CDR3 DNA sequence: TGTGCCAGCATCCCGGCTTATCAGCTGGGGATGGGCTACACCTTC.